The rows below give T cell receptor beta chains drawn from one sample of a study of radiation and T cells in renal cell carcinoma. The assay was immunoSEQ multiplex PCR, and TCRdb's table has in-frame clones only and misses some. This sample has 70,000 to 100,000 clones, with over 75% found just once. The specimen comprised blood, sampled from a patient whose treatment included radiotherapy and nephrectomy. These receptors came from a man between 60 and 70 years old with renal cell carcinoma. Each CDR3 is given with its conserved first and last residue. Each record gives: clone size, J gene, V gene, D gene, CDR3 protein, CDR3 DNA. The D gene is left open where the match is weak. A row's size may be missing; if present it is once, few, many or a size class.

-,TRBJ1-3,TRBV7-6,TRBD1,CASRSRDRGGNTIYF,TGTGCCAGCAGGTCCCGGGACAGGGGTGGAAACACCATATATTTT
-,TRBJ2-3,TRBV5-1,-,CASSLGFTDTQYF,TGCGCCAGCAGCTTAGGATTCACAGATACGCAGTATTTT
-,TRBJ2-5,TRBV7-2,-,CASTTGNMGTQYF,TGTGCCAGCACCACCGGCAACATGGGGACCCAGTACTTC
-,TRBJ2-7,TRBV7-9,-,CASSLGGSNEQYF,TGTGCCAGCAGCTTAGGCGGTTCCAACGAGCAGTACTTC
-,TRBJ2-2,TRBV9,TRBD2,CASSARLARTGELFF,TGTGCCAGCAGCGCTCGACTAGCCAGGACCGGGGAGCTGTTTTTT
-,TRBJ2-1,TRBV27,TRBD2,CASSQIGTSESNEQFF,TGTGCCAGCAGTCAAATAGGGACTAGCGAATCCAATGAGCAGTTCTTC
-,TRBJ1-2,TRBV11-2,TRBD1,CASSLGRGQGGHYGYTF,TGTGCCAGCAGCTTAGGCCGGGGACAGGGGGGACACTATGGCTACACCTTC
-,TRBJ2-2,TRBV4-1,-,CASSQEPRLTGELFF,TGCGCCAGCAGCCAAGAACCCAGACTCACCGGGGAGCTGTTTTTT
few,TRBJ1-4,TRBV6-5,-,CASSQRGGKLFF,TGTGCCAGCAGCCAGAGAGGGGGGAAACTGTTTTTT
-,TRBJ2-7,TRBV25-1,-,CASSDPTRGEQYF,TGTGCCAGCAGTGATCCTACGAGGGGCGAGCAGTACTTC
-,TRBJ2-7,TRBV5-4,-,CASSYSHEQYF,TGTGCCAGCAGCTACTCACACGAGCAGTACTTC
-,TRBJ2-3,TRBV5-6,-,CASSPVGAATDTQYF,TGTGCCAGCAGCCCCGTCGGGGCGGCCACAGATACGCAGTATTTT
-,TRBJ2-7,TRBV28,TRBD1,CASSASGTGTYEQYF,TGTGCCAGCAGTGCTTCCGGGACAGGGACATACGAGCAGTACTTC